Listed here are 24 T cell receptor beta chains from one sample, sequenced in a study of cytomegalovirus exposure and HLA in healthy donors. PCR primers comprised 60 Vbeta and 13 Jbeta primers. Libraries were prepared by immunoSEQ multiplex PCR; TCRdb keeps only in-frame clonotypes and omits some of them. The repertoire includes about 98,000 clones, roughly 80% of them detected once, and approximately 15% sits in the top ten. Sequenced material: PBMCs. These receptors all stem from a man between 60 and 75 years old in good health and CMV-seropositive.

This chain connects TRBV5-6 to TRBJ2-3; 8 bases are shared with TRBD2. The CDR3 has 16 amino acids. The germline CDR1 and CDR2 sequences are SGHDT and YYEEEE. V lost 0 bases and J lost 3; bases outside the gene matches: 6. CDR3 nucleotides: TGTGCCAGCAGCTTGGTGCCGGGGGGGAGGACAGATACGCAGTATTTT. Amino acid sequence: CASSLVPGGRTDTQYF.

This clone was detected once. The gene calls are TRBV27 and TRBJ1-5; D is uncertain. Germline loops: CDR1 MNHEY, CDR2 SMNVEV (reference sequence). Deletions cut 2 bases from V and 5 bases from J, with 13 bases between. The CDR3 consists of 15 residues. Here the CDR3 DNA reads TGTGCCAGCAGTTTACTAGGGTCCGGGGATCAGCCCCAGCATTTT. This sequence encodes CASSLLGSGDQPQHF.

The chain couples TRBV5-1 to TRBJ2-7; D might be TRBD1 (5 bases). The CDR3 is 14 amino acids. Germline CDR1 reads SGHRS; CDR2 reads YFSETQ. Trimming took 4 bases from V and 4 from J, leaving 15 bases between them. CDR3 in DNA: TGCGCCAGCAGCCCATCCTGGGGCGGTTACGAGCAGTACTTC. Protein product: CASSPSWGGYEQYF.

This rearrangement joins TRBV9 to TRBJ2-5; a weak D match, TRBD2 (7 bases). The CDR3 has 15 residues. The germline gives CDR1 SGDLS, CDR2 YYNGEE. The V end lost 0 bases, the J end lost 7 bases, and 16 bases lay between the germline ends. CDR3 nucleotides: TGTGCCAGCAGCGTAGAGGGGGAGGGTCGGGGGACCCAGTACTTC. It codes for CASSVEGEGRGTQYF. The full variable domain, with the rest looked up from reference TRBV9 and TRBJ2-5, is DSGVTQTPKHLITATGQRVTLRCSPRSGDLSVYWYQQSLDQGLQFLIQYYNGEERAKGNILERFSAQQFPDLHSELNLSSLELGDSALYFCASSVEGEGRGTQYFGPGTRLLVL.

The J gene is TRBJ2-6, the V gene TRBV6-1; no definite D call. The germline gives CDR1 MNHNS, CDR2 SASEGT. The CDR3 runs 16 residues. The V gene lost 3 bases and the J gene lost 0 bases, with 9 bases spanning the gap. CDR3 DNA: TGTGCCAGCAGTGATCCAGGCTACTCTGGGGCCAACGTCCTGACTTTC. Translated: CASSDPGYSGANVLTF.

As regards this clone: Within the sample, other DNA sequences also encode this same CDR3. This chain links TRBV18 with TRBJ2-3; 7 nucleotides agree with TRBD1. CDR1 KGHSH and CDR2 LQKENI come from the germline V gene. The CDR3 spans 14 residues. Trimming took 3 bases from V and 2 from J; bases not matched to a gene: 2. The CDR3 DNA reads TGTGCCAGCTCACCCAGGGGGTACACAGATACGCAGTATTTT. The encoded protein is CASSPRGYTDTQYF. Supplemented by reference TRBV18 and TRBJ2-3, the full variable domain reads NAGVMQNPRHLVRRRGQEARLRCSPMKGHSHVYWYRQLPEEGLKFMVYLQKENIIDESGMPKERFSAEFPKEGPSILRIQQVVRGDSAAYFCASSPRGYTDTQYFGPGTRLTVL.

The CDR3 DNA reads TGCAGCGTCCGGGACAGCCATTCCTACGAGCAGTACTTC. This sequence encodes CSVRDSHSYEQYF. This chain uses TRBV29-1 with TRBJ2-7; 7 nucleotides agree with TRBD1. The CDR3 contains 13 residues. Germline CDR1 and CDR2: SQVTM and ANQGSEA. J gave up 1 base and V 6 bases, and 6 bases lay outside the gene matches.

V is TRBV9 and J is TRBJ2-1; a weak D match, TRBD2 (8 bases). The CDR3 has 17 residues. With 6 bases removed from V and 10 bases from J, the gap between germline ends came to 29 bases. The germline V gene encodes CDR1 SGDLS and CDR2 YYNGEE. CDR3 amino acids: CASTTGAAGISGAEQFF. Here the CDR3 DNA reads TGTGCCAGCACCACAGGGGCCGCCGGGATTAGCGGGGCGGAGCAGTTCTTC.

The rearrangement uses TRBV5-8 and TRBJ2-7; 8 bases are shared with TRBD1. Looked up from germline, CDR1 is SGHTS and CDR2 is YDEGEE. The CDR3 consists of 16 residues. V trimming: 4 bases; J trimming: 4 bases; junction bases outside the gene matches: 13. CDR3 in DNA: TGTGCCAGCAGCCCGAACGACAGGGGCCCGTTTTACGAGCAGTACTTC. Protein sequence: CASSPNDRGPFYEQYF.

This clone appeared a few times. The chain has TRBV18 and TRBJ2-3; possible D gene TRBD2, 6 bases. The CDR3 has 17 amino acids. Germline loops: CDR1 KGHSH, CDR2 LQKENI. V was pared by 0 bases and J by 4 bases, with 17 bases between. The CDR3 bases are TGTGCCAGCTCACCACCAGGAGGGAACCTGCAACCAGATACGCAGTATTTT. This encodes CASSPPGGNLQPDTQYF.

This sequence joins TRBV28 and TRBJ2-1; D is possibly TRBD2 (6 bases). The CDR3 length is 16 residues. CDR1 is MDHEN and CDR2 is SYDVKM in the germline V gene. Trimming took off 4 bases at V and 2 bases at J, with 15 bases between the two ends. CDR3 protein: CASSSYFGRTYNEQFF. The DNA of the CDR3 is TGTGCCAGCAGTTCCTATTTCGGGAGAACCTACAATGAGCAGTTCTTC.

The CDR3 DNA sequence: TGTGCCAGCAGTGACAGAAAGTATCAGCCCCAGCATTTT. Translated, it gives CASSDRKYQPQHF. J is TRBJ1-5 and V is TRBV2; D remains unclear. The length of the CDR3 is 13 residues. CDR1 is SNHLY and CDR2 is FYNNEI in the germline V gene. V was trimmed by 3 bases and J by 5 bases, leaving 8 bases between them.

This clone appeared a single time. The CDR3 spells CASSFGGTEAFF. CDR3 DNA sequence: TGTGCCAGCAGCTTCGGGGGCACTGAAGCTTTCTTT. This chain connects TRBV13 to TRBJ1-1; D might be TRBD1 (5 bases). CDR3 length equals 12 residues. Germline CDR1 PRHDT, CDR2 FYEKMQ (reference sequence). With 3 bases removed from V and 4 bases from J, the gap between germline ends came to 6 bases.

The table lists this clone with a count of one. The genes are TRBV6-1 and TRBJ2-1; no clear D. CDR1 is MNHNS and CDR2 is SASEGT in the germline V gene. This CDR3 is 13 amino acids long. Trimming took 4 bases from V and 4 from J, leaving 8 bases between them. The CDR3 loop is CASSVTAYNEQFF. The CDR3 coding sequence is TGTGCCAGCAGTGTAACAGCTTACAATGAGCAGTTCTTC.

J is TRBJ2-1 and V is TRBV6-1; 9 bases fit TRBD1. CDR3 length: 12 residues. Germline-derived CDR1 and CDR2 are MNHNS and SASEGT. The V gene end was trimmed by 8 bases and the J gene end by 6 bases; junction bases not matched to a gene: 2. The CDR3 DNA reads as TGTGCCAGCCGGACAGGGGCCAATGAGCAGTTCTTC. It is translated as CASRTGANEQFF.

The genes are TRBV2 and TRBJ1-6; TRBD1 is a possible D gene (5 bases). Trimming stripped 10 bases from V and 7 bases from J, with 17 bases between. The CDR3 is 14 amino acids. In germline, CDR1 is SNHLY, CDR2 FYNNEI. CDR3 in DNA: TGTGCCACCCGTTCGGCCAGGGAAAATTCACCCCTCCACTTT. It yields the protein CATRSARENSPLHF.

The table lists this clone with a count of one. The chain carries TRBV28 and TRBJ1-6, with TRBD1 matching 8 bases. This CDR3 comprises 17 residues. Losses at the gene ends were 7 bases for V and 0 bases for J; bases not matched to a gene: 8. The germline V gene has CDR1 MDHEN and CDR2 SYDVKM. The CDR3 loop reads CASTSTGVSSYNSPLHF. The CDR3, as DNA: TGTGCCAGCACTTCGACAGGGGTGAGCTCCTATAATTCACCCCTCCACTTT.

This clone was seen a few times. The chain uses TRBV4-2 and TRBJ1-1, with D unclear. This CDR3 region has 16 residues. V lost 0 bases and J 9 bases, leaving 20 bases between the germline ends. CDR1 is LGHNA, CDR2 YNFKEQ, per germline. CDR3: CASSQDVSVRATQAFF. The CDR3 nucleotides read TGTGCCAGCAGCCAAGATGTTTCAGTGCGGGCTACTCAAGCTTTCTTT.

This clone was observed a few times. The V call is TRBV4-1, the J call TRBJ1-1; no firm D call. Trimming pared 1 base from V and 1 base from J, leaving 4 bases between. This CDR3 has 13 amino acids. Germline CDR1 and CDR2: MGHRA and YSYEKL. CDR3 sequence reads: CASSQAGNTEAFF. In DNA, the CDR3 is TGCGCCAGCAGCCAAGCAGGGAACACTGAAGCTTTCTTT.

The chain combines TRBV5-1 with TRBJ1-4; possibly TRBD1 for D (6 bases). Trimming cost V 4 bases and J 5 bases, with 15 bases left between them. The CDR3 contains 15 residues. Germline lookup yields CDR1 SGHRS and CDR2 YFSETQ. Here the CDR3 reads CASSPTDSSNEKLFF. CDR3 DNA: TGCGCCAGCAGCCCCACGGACAGCAGCAATGAAAAACTGTTTTTT. Together with reference TRBV5-1 and TRBJ1-4, the CDR3 gives the full variable domain: KAGVTQTPRYLIKTRGQQVTLSCSPISGHRSVSWYQQTPGQGLQFLFEYFSETQRNKGNFPGRFSGRQFSNSRSEMNVSTLELGDSALYLCASSPTDSSNEKLFFGSGTQLSVL.

The chain couples TRBV13 to TRBJ2-5, with D unclear. The CDR3 contains 13 residues. Per the germline V gene, CDR1 is PRHDT and CDR2 is FYEKMQ (reference sequence). Trimming shortened V by 3 bases and J by 1 base, and 6 bases separated the two germline ends. CDR3 in amino acids: CASSLASQETQYF. CDR3 nucleotides: TGTGCCAGCAGCTTGGCCAGCCAAGAGACCCAGTACTTC.

This chain links TRBV2 with TRBJ2-7; D may be TRBD2 (5 bases). This CDR3 has 16 residues. Germline CDR1 SNHLY, CDR2 FYNNEI. V was trimmed by 8 bases and J by 3 bases, leaving 23 bases between them. The CDR3 protein is CASLTPGVPDGYEQYF. The CDR3 DNA follows: TGTGCCAGCTTGACCCCCGGGGTCCCGGACGGCTACGAGCAGTACTTC.

This clone was seen a single time. The chain joins TRBV7-6 to TRBJ1-1; D uncertain. V lost 2 bases to trimming and J lost 1 base, with 5 bases between them. Per germline, CDR1 SGHVS and CDR2 FNYEAQ. The CDR3 consists of 13 residues. For the CDR3, the DNA is TGTGCCAGCAGCTTACTCAGGAACACTGAAGCTTTCTTT. It codes for CASSLLRNTEAFF. The whole variable domain, remainder taken from reference TRBV7-6 and TRBJ1-1, is GAGVSQSPRYKVTKRGQDVALRCDPISGHVSLYWYRQALGQGPEFLTYFNYEAQQDKSGLPNDRFSAERPEGSISTLTIQRTEQRDSAMYRCASSLLRNTEAFFGQGTRLTVV.

This sequence joins TRBV19 and TRBJ2-6, with a tentative D call TRBD2 (5 bases). The germline V gene has CDR1 LNHDA and CDR2 SQIVND (reference sequence). V was clipped by 7 bases and J by 0 bases, with 25 bases between them. CDR3 length: 20 residues. CDR3 nucleotide sequence: TGTGCCAGTACCCGTCGGGGAGCAGGCTCCCTGAGCTCTGGGGCCAACGTCCTGACTTTC. The encoded protein is CASTRRGAGSLSSGANVLTF.